A single sample is the source of the 7 T cell receptor beta chains below, sequenced in a study of cytomegalovirus exposure and HLA in healthy donors. Primers for the PCR totalled 60 Vbeta and 13 Jbeta. The method was immunoSEQ multiplex PCR; TCRdb's version includes in-frame clones alone and lacks a portion of them. This sample has about 190,000 clones; approximately 70% occur once, and the top ten carry 3.1%. The sequencing sample was made of PBMCs. These receptors were collected from a woman in her 30s in good health and CMV-seropositive.

The table lists this clone with a few counts. The same CDR3 can be traced to other DNA sequences in this sample. This chain uses TRBV5-1 with TRBJ2-7; D gene ambiguous. Germline CDR1 SGHRS, CDR2 YFSETQ. V was pared by 0 bases and J by 2 bases, with 9 bases between. The CDR3 has 14 residues. CDR3 sequence: CASSLVVSPYEQYF. The CDR3 region has the DNA TGCGCCAGCAGCTTGGTGGTAAGCCCCTACGAGCAGTACTTC.

The V gene is TRBV7-9, the J gene TRBJ2-7, with 9 bases identical to TRBD1. This CDR3 spans 14 amino acids. Germline assignment: CDR1 SEHNR and CDR2 FQNEAQ (reference sequence). The J segment lost 3 bases and the V segment lost 5 bases, leaving 5 bases of the junction unmatched. CDR3 DNA sequence: TGTGCCAGCAGCGGGGGGGGACAGGGCTACGAGCAGTACTTC. Protein product: CASSGGGQGYEQYF.

The chain carries TRBV7-9 and TRBJ2-1, with TRBD1 matching over 9 bases. In germline, CDR1 is SEHNR, CDR2 FQNEAQ (reference sequence). J was trimmed by 8 bases and V by 0 bases; bases with no gene match: 17. The CDR3 length is 19 residues. The CDR3 is CASSLAEYRGRSIGDEQFF. As DNA, the CDR3 is TGTGCCAGCAGCTTAGCAGAATACAGGGGGCGATCAATTGGGGATGAGCAGTTCTTC.

The V gene is TRBV28, the J gene TRBJ1-5, with 7 bases lining up with TRBD1. The CDR3 consists of 14 residues. Trimming at V came to 6 bases and at J to 3 bases, leaving 5 bases not matched to a gene. From germline, CDR1 is MDHEN and CDR2 SYDVKM. This CDR3 reads CASRPTGDNQPQHF. The CDR3 DNA follows: TGTGCCAGCAGACCTACAGGGGACAATCAGCCCCAGCATTTT.

The chain has TRBV21-1 and TRBJ2-3; the D call of TRBD2 is as the table states it, not checked on the DNA. TRBV21-1 is shown as a pseudogene. The CDR3 runs to 14 residues. The CDR3 here is CASRKPARTDTQYF. The DNA for the CDR3 is TGTGCCAGCAGGAAACCCGCGCGCACAGATACGCAGTATTTT.

The chain combines TRBV19 with TRBJ2-7, with a possible D match to TRBD1 (6 bases). In germline, CDR1 is LNHDA, CDR2 SQIVND (reference sequence). The CDR3 sequence is 16 residues long. V lost 3 bases and J lost 3, with 18 bases in between. The CDR3: CASSILPGQQGYEQYF. The CDR3 nucleotides are TGTGCCAGTAGTATTCTTCCCGGACAGCAGGGCTACGAGCAGTACTTC.

This sequence joins TRBV5-4 and TRBJ2-5, with TRBD2 matching over 9 bases. The CDR3 sequence is 16 residues long. CDR1 is SGHNT and CDR2 is YYREEE in the germline V gene (reference sequence). The V and J ends lost 7 bases and 11 bases, in that order; junction bases with no gene match: 21. The CDR3: CASGIDMAGGPREQYF. CDR3 DNA: TGTGCCAGCGGGATTGATATGGCGGGAGGGCCTCGGGAGCAGTACTTC. Using reference TRBV5-4 and TRBJ2-5 for the parts outside the CDR3, the full variable domain is ETGVTQSPTHLIKTRGQQVTLRCSSQSGHNTVSWYQQALGQGPQFIFQYYREEENGRGNFPPRFSGLQFPNYSSELNVNALELDDSALYLCASGIDMAGGPREQYFGPGTRLLVL.